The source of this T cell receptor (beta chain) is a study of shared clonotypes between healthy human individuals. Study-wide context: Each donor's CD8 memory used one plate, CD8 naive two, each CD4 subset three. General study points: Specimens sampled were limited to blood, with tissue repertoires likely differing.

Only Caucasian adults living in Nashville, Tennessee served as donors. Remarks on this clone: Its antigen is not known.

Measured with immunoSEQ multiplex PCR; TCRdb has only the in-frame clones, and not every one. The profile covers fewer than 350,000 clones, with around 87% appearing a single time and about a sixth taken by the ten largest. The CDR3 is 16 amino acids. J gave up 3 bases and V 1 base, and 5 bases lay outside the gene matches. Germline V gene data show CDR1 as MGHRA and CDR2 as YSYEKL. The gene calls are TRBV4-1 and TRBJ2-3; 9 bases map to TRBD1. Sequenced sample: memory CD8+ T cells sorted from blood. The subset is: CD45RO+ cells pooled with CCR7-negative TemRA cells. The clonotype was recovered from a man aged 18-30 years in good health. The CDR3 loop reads CASSQVPGQGTDTQYF. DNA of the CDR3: TGCGCCAGCAGCCAAGTTCCCGGACAGGGGACAGATACGCAGTATTTT.